This T cell receptor (beta chain) was found in a study of identical twins. From the 5' RACE reads, TCRdb called clonotypes with MiXCR, one entry per CDR3 protein. Of around 200,000 distinct CDR3 sequences listed, around 10% are singletons. Germline lookup yields CDR1 SEHNR and CDR2 FQNEAQ (reference sequence). The CDR3 length is 16 residues. J was trimmed by 4 bases and V by 3 bases; bases with no gene match: 8. This clonotype was counted between two and nine times. The sequence was obtained from a woman younger than 30 in good health. The sequenced sample was memory (CD45RO+) T cells sorted from blood. The gene calls are TRBV7-9 and TRBJ2-3; 9 nucleotides agree with TRBD2. The CDR3 is CASSFGAGGAADTQYF. The DNA of the CDR3 is TGTGCCAGCAGCTTTGGTGCGGGGGGGGCCGCAGATACGCAGTATTTT. The full variable domain, its missing parts supplied by reference TRBV7-9 and TRBJ2-3, is DTGVSQNPRHKITKRGQNVTFRCDPISEHNRLYWYRQTLGQGPEFLTYFQNEAQLEKSRLLSDRFSAERPKGSFSTLEIQRTEQGDSAMYLCASSFGAGGAADTQYFGPGTRLTVL.